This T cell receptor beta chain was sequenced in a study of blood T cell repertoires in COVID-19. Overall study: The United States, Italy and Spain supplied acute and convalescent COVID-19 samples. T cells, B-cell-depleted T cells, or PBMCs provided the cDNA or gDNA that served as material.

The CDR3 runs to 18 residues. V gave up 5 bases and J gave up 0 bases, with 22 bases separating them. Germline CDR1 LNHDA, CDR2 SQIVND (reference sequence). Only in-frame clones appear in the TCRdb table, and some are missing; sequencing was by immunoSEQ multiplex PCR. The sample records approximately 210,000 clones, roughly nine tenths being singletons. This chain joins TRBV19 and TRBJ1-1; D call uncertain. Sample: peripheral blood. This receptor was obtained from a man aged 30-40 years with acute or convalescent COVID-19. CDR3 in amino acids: CASSPGGELRRMNTEAFF. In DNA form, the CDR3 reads TGTGCCAGTAGTCCGGGCGGGGAACTTCGGCGGATGAACACTGAAGCTTTCTTT.